The clone carrying this T cell receptor beta chain was found a few times. Its specificity is unknown. This sample is part of a study of T-cell memory formation after mild COVID-19. Across the study: Among the donors, TCR clusters were largely specific to each donor.

The study's findings and limits: Among clones contracting day 15 to 85, CD4/CD8 was balanced, whereas later expanders leaned CD4+. Contracting CD4+ clones lay largely in CM and EM, with CD8+ ones residing in EMRA.

Germline-derived CDR1 and CDR2 are MNHNS and SASEGT. CDR3 length: 14 amino acids. The V end lost 2 bases, the J end lost 5 bases, and 12 bases lay between the germline ends. After 5'RACE with constant-segment primers, TCR alpha and TCR beta cDNA libraries carrying sample barcodes and UMIs were obtained. In TCRdb, the 5' RACE reads were re-called with MiXCR into one record per CDR3 protein. The table has around 250,000 distinct CDR3 sequences, around 16% seen once. This clonotype originated in a man aged 18 to 29 who had mild COVID-19 (a few samples of this study predate the infection). Cell type and time point are not known. The sample taken for sequencing was PBMCs or a T cell subset sorted from them (not recorded which). This sequence joins TRBV6-1 and TRBJ2-5; tentative D call: TRBD2 (5 bases). In DNA form, the CDR3 reads TGTGCCAGCAGTGAATCGGGCGGGTGGGAGACCCAGTACTTC. It yields the protein CASSESGGWETQYF.